Sequencing of this TCR beta chain was carried out in a study of blood T cell repertoires in COVID-19 (dated by TCRdb to about 2020). About the study as a whole: The collaborator samples originated in the United States, Italy and Spain and spanned the acute and convalescent phases of COVID-19. The material from the prospective study consisted of cDNA or gDNA derived from T cells, B-cell-depleted T cells, or PBMCs. The dataset comprised deeply sampled blood TCRbeta repertoires from subjects exposed to, actively infected with, or recovered from COVID-19. The repertoires were released in a freely available public database meant as a resource for research on the immune response to SARS-CoV-2. Samples came from the ongoing ImmuneRACE study (first 160 participants) plus 1,254 subjects from 6 global collaborators. Nearly every sample came with metadata listing a de-identified subject ID, COVID-19 status, age in years and sex. Where available, HLA class I and class II types were taken from metadata supplied by the sample provider and were not determined by assay-based typing.

Comments on this clone: There is no known antigen for this receptor. Base quality data are lacking; no much larger clone is found one base away.

General findings and caveats noted by the study authors: Clinical and demographic metadata were provided uncurated, with the amount varying by source and participant.

The CDR1 and CDR2 encoded by the germline V gene are LGHNT and FRNRAP. V and J are truncated by 6 bases and 2 bases respectively, leaving an intervening sequence of 20 bases. There are 18 amino acids in the CDR3, from cysteine to phenylalanine inclusive. Just CDR3 DNA is preserved here, 54 bases in frame from base 1. TCRbeta CDR3 regions were amplified from genomic DNA using the immunoSEQ Assay, a bias-controlled multiplex PCR. Under the source paper's analysis protocol: The number of nucleated cells in each sample was estimated by amplification of reference gene primers within the assay. To quantify the absolute abundance of each unique TCRbeta CDR3 rearrangement, sequence reads were collapsed and filtered. For each sample, productive Simpson clonality was calculated as the square root of Simpson's diversity index over productive rearrangements. As stored in TCRdb, this immuneACCESS dataset retains in-frame rearrangements with V and J assigned. A fraction of the clones does not appear; measured against another copy, unresolved V genes explain less than half of the discrepancy, and the remainder lacks a known reason. The V and J calls and the clone size are those of that table, but D and trimming were determined from the DNA. In all, the sample holds around 60,000 clones, and 88% of those were seen once. Roughly 4% of the sample rests with the top ten.

Collaborating institutions collected whole blood in K2EDTA tubes following their own protocols. Collaborator samples were shipped for TCRbeta analysis as frozen whole blood, isolated PBMCs, or DNA extracted from either sample type. This receptor was identified in a man aged 50-59 years with active COVID-19. Sequencing was done on a sample of peripheral blood. The chain is assembled from TRBV12-5 and TRBJ1-6, and the D gene may be TRBD1, 5 bases matching. CDR3 loop: CASGSSVAGGPYNSPLHF. The bases are TGTGCTAGTGGCTCCTCCGTGGCGGGGGGACCCTATAATTCACCCCTCCACTTT. Here the CDR3 is joined to the reference TRBV12-5 and TRBJ1-6 genes, and the full variable domain is: DARVTQTPRHKVTEMGQEVTMRCQPILGHNTVFWYRQTMMQGLELLAYFRNRAPLDDSGMPKDRFSAEMPDATLATLKIQPSEPRDSAVYFCASGSSVAGGPYNSPLHFGNGTRLTVT.